One T cell receptor (beta chain) is described in this entry. These data originate in a study of blood T cell repertoires in COVID-19. Looking at the study overall: The United States, Italy and Spain provided the acute and convalescent COVID-19 samples. In each case, the material was cDNA or gDNA derived from T cells, B-cell-depleted T cells, or PBMCs.

Original handling: Reference gene primer amplification gave nucleated cell count estimates. Using immunoSEQ multiplex PCR, the repertoire was profiled, and TCRdb retains in-frame clones only, with some absent. V, J and clone size are those of that table, while D and trimming were read from the DNA. The sample has around 220,000 clones, over 75% seen once. Germline CDR1 and CDR2: KGHDR and SFDVKD. The junction had 6 bases not matched to a gene; V was cut back by 2 bases and J by 6 bases. The length of the CDR3 is 15 residues. The V and J genes are TRBV24-1 and TRBJ2-1; 7 bases match TRBD2. The receptor was derived from a human donor in a cohort sampled during active COVID-19. The sample comprised peripheral blood. The CDR3 DNA reads TGTGCCACCAGTGATTGGGGCGGGAGCGGCAATGAGCAGTTCTTC. It translates to CATSDWGGSGNEQFF.